Sequencing of this T cell receptor (beta chain) was carried out in a study of shared clonotypes between healthy human individuals. The overall study: CD8 memory received one plate per donor, CD8 naive two, CD4 memory three and CD4 naive three.

TCRdb's copy holds only in-frame clones and misses some; the assay was immunoSEQ multiplex PCR. The sample has about 2 million clones; about 95% are singletons. This clone was seen just once. The germline CDR1 and CDR2 sequences are SGHRS and YFSETQ. CDR3 size: 16 residues. V lost 8 bases and J lost 2; bases outside the gene matches: 12. The naive CD8 subset, CD45RO-negative cells positively selected for CCR7, excluded terminally differentiated effector memory CD45RA+ cells. The chain links TRBV5-1 to TRBJ2-3; 9 bases align to TRBD2. This sequence originates from a man aged 18 to 35 in good health. Sequenced sample: naive CD8+ T cells sorted from blood. The chain's CDR3 is CASRPEGLAATDTQYF. In DNA form, the CDR3 reads TGCGCCAGTAGGCCCGAGGGACTAGCAGCCACAGATACGCAGTATTTT.